In its sample, the clone carrying this TCR beta chain was seen once. Version v3.0 of the immunoSEQ assay ran at survey level. Some clones are missing from TCRdb's copy, which holds only in-frame ones; the method was immunoSEQ multiplex PCR. Here the sample spans approximately 24,000 clones, 60% to 80% being singletons. Per the germline V gene, CDR1 is MNHEY and CDR2 is SVGAGI. The V and J ends lost 6 bases and 0 bases respectively, with 11 bases between them. The CDR3 is 14 amino acids. This specimen comes from a study of long-term antiretroviral therapy in people with HIV. The sequences come from unsorted PBMCs, collected 2.1 years after starting antiretroviral therapy. This clonotype was sampled from a man aged 25-45 years with HIV. This chain connects TRBV6-5 to TRBJ2-5; D possibly corresponds to TRBD2 (6 bases). The CDR3 loop reads CASREGVYQETQYF. DNA of the CDR3: TGTGCCAGCAGGGAGGGCGTCTACCAAGAGACCCAGTACTTC.